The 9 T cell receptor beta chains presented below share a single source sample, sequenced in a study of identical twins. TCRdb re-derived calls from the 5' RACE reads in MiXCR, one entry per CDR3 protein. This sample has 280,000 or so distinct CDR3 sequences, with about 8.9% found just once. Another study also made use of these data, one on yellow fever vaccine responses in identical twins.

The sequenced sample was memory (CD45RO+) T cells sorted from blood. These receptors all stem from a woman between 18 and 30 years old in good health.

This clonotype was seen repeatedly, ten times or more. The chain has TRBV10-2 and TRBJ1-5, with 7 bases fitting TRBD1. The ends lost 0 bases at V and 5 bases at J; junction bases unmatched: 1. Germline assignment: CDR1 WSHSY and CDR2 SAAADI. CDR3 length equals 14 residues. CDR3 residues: CASSESGGDQPQHF. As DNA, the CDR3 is TGCGCCAGCAGTGAGTCAGGGGGCGATCAGCCCCAGCATTTT.

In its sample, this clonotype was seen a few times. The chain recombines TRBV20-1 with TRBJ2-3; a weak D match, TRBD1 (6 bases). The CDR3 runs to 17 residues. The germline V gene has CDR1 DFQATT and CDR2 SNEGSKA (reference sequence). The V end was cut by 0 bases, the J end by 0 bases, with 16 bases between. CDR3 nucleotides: TGCAGTGCTAGAGATCGGACAGCCGTCCCTAGCACAGATACGCAGTATTTT. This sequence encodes CSARDRTAVPSTDTQYF.

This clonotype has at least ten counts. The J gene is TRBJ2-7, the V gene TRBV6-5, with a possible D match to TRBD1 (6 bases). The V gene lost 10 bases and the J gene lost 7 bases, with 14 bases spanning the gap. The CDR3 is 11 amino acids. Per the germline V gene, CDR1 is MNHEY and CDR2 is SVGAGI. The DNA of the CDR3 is TGTGCCACCTCCCAGGGGCAGGAGCAGTACGTC. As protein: CATSQGQEQYV.

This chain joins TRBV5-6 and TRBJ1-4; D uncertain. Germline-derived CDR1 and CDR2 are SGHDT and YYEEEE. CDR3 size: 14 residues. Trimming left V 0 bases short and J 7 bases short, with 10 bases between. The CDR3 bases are TGTGCCAGCAGCTTGGCCCGGCTCGGTGAAAAACTGTTTTTT. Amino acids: CASSLARLGEKLFF.

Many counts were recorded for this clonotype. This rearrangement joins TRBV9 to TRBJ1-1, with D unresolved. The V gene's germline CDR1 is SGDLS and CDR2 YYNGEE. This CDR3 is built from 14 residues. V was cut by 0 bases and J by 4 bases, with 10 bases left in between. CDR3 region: CASSVGQEGTEAFF. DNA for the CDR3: TGTGCCAGCAGCGTAGGGCAGGAGGGCACTGAAGCTTTCTTT.

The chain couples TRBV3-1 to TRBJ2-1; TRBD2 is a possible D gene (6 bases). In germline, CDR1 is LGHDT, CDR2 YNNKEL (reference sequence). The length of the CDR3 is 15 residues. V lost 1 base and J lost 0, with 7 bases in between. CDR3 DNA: TGTGCCAGCAGCCAAGGGCGGGGCTCCTACAATGAGCAGTTCTTC. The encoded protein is CASSQGRGSYNEQFF.

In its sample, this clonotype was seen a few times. CDR3 residues: CASSLGSRGGRTEAFF. The CDR3 bases are TGTGCCAGCAGCTTGGGAAGCAGGGGCGGTCGCACTGAAGCTTTCTTT. The chain couples TRBV5-6 to TRBJ1-1; possibly TRBD1 for D (6 bases). Looked up from germline, CDR1 is SGHDT and CDR2 is YYEEEE. Between the trimmed V and J ends, which lost 0 bases and 4 bases, there was a span of 16 bases. This CDR3 is 16 amino acids long.

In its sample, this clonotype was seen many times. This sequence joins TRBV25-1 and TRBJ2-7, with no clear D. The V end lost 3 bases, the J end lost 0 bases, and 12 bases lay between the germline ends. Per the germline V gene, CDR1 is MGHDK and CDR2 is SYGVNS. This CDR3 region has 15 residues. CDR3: CASSDKAESSYEQYF. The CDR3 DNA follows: TGTGCCAGCAGTGATAAGGCAGAAAGCTCCTACGAGCAGTACTTC.

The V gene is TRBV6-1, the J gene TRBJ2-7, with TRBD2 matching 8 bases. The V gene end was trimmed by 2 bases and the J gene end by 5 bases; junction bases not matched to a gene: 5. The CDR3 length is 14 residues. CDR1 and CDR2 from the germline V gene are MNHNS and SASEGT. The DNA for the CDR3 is TGTGCCAGCAGTGAATCAAGCGGGAGCGACGAGCAGTACTTC. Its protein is CASSESSGSDEQYF.